This T cell receptor beta chain was sequenced in a study of T-cell reconstitution after alpha-beta-depleted transplantation in children. Study findings and constraints: T-cell numbers and diversity one year post-transplant derived largely from freshly generated T cells. Expanded graft clones numbering several hundred reportedly gave rise to alpha-beta T cells about two months after transplant. It was surviving recipient T cells and thymic progenitors that gave some patients high TCRbeta diversity at day 60.

Trimming cost V 0 bases and J 5 bases; bases outside gene matches: 9. The CDR3 totals 16 residues. Germline lookup yields CDR1 DFQATT and CDR2 SNEGSKA (reference sequence). Preparation of the TCRbeta library involved a method that used unique molecular identifiers. TCRdb processed the PCR reads anew with MiXCR; each CDR3 protein has one entry. The sample has 250,000 to 300,000 distinct CDR3 sequences, roughly a tenth seen once. In its sample, this clonotype was seen many times. Its antigen is not identified. The sequence derives from a boy in the first two years of life with acute myeloid leukemia, due to receive a stem cell transplant. V is TRBV20-1 and J is TRBJ2-5; 10 bases are shared with TRBD2. The sequenced sample was PBMCs, obtained before TCRalphabeta/CD19-depleted stem cell transplant. This CDR3 reads CSARDASGGVRETQYF. CDR3 bases: TGCAGTGCTAGAGATGCTAGCGGGGGAGTTCGGGAGACCCAGTACTTC.